This T cell receptor beta chain was captured by sequencing in a study of shared clonotypes between healthy human individuals. As for the study in general: Three plates each covered CD4 naive and memory; CD8 naive two, CD8 memory one.

Data came from immunoSEQ multiplex PCR; TCRdb stores just in-frame clones and leaves some out. The data contain about a million clones, around 77% of them singletons. General study results and limits: Incomplete sequencing of sorted subsets was indicated by rarefaction despite large depth. Sampling included only blood; tissue repertoires likely differ. Sharing across a few donors was seen in around 5% of naive CD4 clonotypes.

To note about this clone: Antigen unknown.

The CDR3 runs to 17 residues. The germline V and J ends were trimmed by 5 bases and 0 bases, with 18 bases remaining between them. From germline, CDR1 is LNHNV and CDR2 YYDKDF (reference sequence). The gene calls are TRBV15 and TRBJ2-3; no reliable D call. Sequencing was carried out using memory CD4+ T cells from PBMCs. Subset indicated: CD45RA-negative fraction. The clonotype was recovered from a man aged 18 to 35 in good health. Some clones in this sample may be carry-over from other donors' samples. CDR3 DNA: TGTGCCACCAGCGGACGTAGCCGGGTACCTAGCACAGATACGCAGTATTTT. Translation gives CATSGRSRVPSTDTQYF.